The rows below give T cell receptor beta chains drawn from one sample of a study of blood T cells in healthy people across ages. TCRdb re-called the 5' RACE reads with MiXCR, one entry per CDR3 protein. The sample has around 620,000 distinct CDR3 sequences; roughly a quarter are singletons. The sample comprised blood. These receptors came from a woman in her 70s in good health. Both conserved end residues are part of each CDR3. Fields, in order: V gene, CDR3 length, CDR3 protein.

v_call: TRBV12-3/TRBV12-4; cdr3_length: 13; cdr3_aa: CASSLGRGEKLFF
v_call: TRBV6-1; cdr3_length: 14; cdr3_aa: CASSRTGQNTEAFF
v_call: TRBV5-1; cdr3_length: 15; cdr3_aa: CASSGGTGQSGEQHF
v_call: TRBV4-1; cdr3_length: 18; cdr3_aa: CASSLEGLAGFSYNEQFF
v_call: TRBV20-1; cdr3_length: 12; cdr3_aa: CSAGQGRETQYF
v_call: TRBV28; cdr3_length: 16; cdr3_aa: CASSQIAGGAQETQYF
v_call: TRBV7-2; cdr3_length: 14; cdr3_aa: CASGPPGWGNIQYF
v_call: TRBV4-2; cdr3_length: 18; cdr3_aa: CASSPRITQDGANYGYTF
v_call: TRBV20-1; cdr3_length: 15; cdr3_aa: CSAPMPNTGRTEAFF
v_call: TRBV27; cdr3_length: 19; cdr3_aa: CASPTTGSSPLVFTDTQYF
v_call: TRBV5-1; cdr3_length: 19; cdr3_aa: CASSGVAGARFTHSYEQYF
v_call: TRBV7-2; cdr3_length: 16; cdr3_aa: CASSLGLAGGADTQYF
v_call: TRBV11-1; cdr3_length: 17; cdr3_aa: CASSSPERGAPTDTQYF
v_call: TRBV6-5; cdr3_length: 14; cdr3_aa: CASSYLRGGGELFF